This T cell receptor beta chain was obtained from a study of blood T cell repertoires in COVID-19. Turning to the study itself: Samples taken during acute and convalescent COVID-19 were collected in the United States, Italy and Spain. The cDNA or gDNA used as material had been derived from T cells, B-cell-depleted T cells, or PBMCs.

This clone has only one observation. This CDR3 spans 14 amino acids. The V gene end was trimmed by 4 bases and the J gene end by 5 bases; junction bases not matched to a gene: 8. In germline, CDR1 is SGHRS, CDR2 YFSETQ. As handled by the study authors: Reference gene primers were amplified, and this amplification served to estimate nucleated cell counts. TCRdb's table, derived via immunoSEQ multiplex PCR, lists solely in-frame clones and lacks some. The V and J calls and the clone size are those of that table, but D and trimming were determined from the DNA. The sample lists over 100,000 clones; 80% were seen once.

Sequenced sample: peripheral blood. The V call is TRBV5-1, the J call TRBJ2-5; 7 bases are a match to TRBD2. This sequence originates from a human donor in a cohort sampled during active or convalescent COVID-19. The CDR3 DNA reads TGCGCCAGCAGCCCGGGCGGGGGAGACGAGACCCAGTACTTC. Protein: CASSPGGGDETQYF.